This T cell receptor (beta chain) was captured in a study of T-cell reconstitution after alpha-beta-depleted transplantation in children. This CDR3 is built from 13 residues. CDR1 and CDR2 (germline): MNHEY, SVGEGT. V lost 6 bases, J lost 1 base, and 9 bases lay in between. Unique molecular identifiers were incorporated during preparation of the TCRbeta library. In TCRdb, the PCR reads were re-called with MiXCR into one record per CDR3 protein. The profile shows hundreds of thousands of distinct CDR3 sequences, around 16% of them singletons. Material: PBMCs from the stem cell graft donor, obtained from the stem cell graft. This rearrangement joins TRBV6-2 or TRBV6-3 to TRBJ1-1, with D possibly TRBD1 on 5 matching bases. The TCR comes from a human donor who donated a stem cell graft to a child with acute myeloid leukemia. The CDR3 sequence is CASSHQGNTEAFF. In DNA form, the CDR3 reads TGTGCCAGCAGCCATCAGGGGAACACTGAAGCTTTCTTT.